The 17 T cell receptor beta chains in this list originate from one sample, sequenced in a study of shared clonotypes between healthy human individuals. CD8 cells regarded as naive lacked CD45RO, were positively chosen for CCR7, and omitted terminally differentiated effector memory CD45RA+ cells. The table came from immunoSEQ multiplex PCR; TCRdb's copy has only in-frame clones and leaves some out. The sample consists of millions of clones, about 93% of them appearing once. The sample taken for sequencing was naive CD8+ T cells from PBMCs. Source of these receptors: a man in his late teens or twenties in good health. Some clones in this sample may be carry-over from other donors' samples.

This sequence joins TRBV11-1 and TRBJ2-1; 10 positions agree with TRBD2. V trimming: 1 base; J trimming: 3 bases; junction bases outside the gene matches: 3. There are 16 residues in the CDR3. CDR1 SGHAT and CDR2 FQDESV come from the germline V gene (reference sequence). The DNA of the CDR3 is TGTGCCAGCAGCTTAGGCGGACTAGCGGTCTACAATGAGCAGTTCTTC. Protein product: CASSLGGLAVYNEQFF.

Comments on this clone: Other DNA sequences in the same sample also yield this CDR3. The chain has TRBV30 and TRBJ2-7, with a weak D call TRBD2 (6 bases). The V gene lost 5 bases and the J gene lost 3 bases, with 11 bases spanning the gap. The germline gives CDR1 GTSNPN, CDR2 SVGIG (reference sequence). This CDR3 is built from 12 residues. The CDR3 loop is CAWGGLSYEQYF. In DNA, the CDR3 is TGTGCCTGGGGGGGGTTGAGCTACGAGCAGTACTTC. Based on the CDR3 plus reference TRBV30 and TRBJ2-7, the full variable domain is SQTIHQWPATLVQPVGSPLSLECTVEGTSNPNLYWYRQAAGRGLQLLFYSVGIGQISSEVPQNLSASRPQDRQFILSSKKLLLSDSGFYLCAWGGLSYEQYFGPGTRLTVT.

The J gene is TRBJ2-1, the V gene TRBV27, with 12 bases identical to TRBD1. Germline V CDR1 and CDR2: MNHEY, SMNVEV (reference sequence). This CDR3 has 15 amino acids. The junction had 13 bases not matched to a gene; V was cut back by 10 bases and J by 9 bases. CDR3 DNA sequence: TGTGCCACCATCTCCGGGACAGGGGGCATGGGTGAGCAGTTCTTC. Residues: CATISGTGGMGEQFF.

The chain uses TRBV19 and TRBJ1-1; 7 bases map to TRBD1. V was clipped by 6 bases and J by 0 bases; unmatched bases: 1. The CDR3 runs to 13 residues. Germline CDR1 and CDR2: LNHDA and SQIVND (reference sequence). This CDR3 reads CASRDRMNTEAFF. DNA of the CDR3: TGTGCCAGTAGGGACAGGATGAACACTGAAGCTTTCTTT.

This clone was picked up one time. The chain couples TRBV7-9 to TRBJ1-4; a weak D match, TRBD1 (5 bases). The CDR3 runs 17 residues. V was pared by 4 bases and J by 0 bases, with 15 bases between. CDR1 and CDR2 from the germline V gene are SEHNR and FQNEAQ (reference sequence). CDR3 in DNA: TGTGCCAGCAGCTCGTTGAGGGGACGGGCAACTAATGAAAAACTGTTTTTT. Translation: CASSSLRGRATNEKLFF.

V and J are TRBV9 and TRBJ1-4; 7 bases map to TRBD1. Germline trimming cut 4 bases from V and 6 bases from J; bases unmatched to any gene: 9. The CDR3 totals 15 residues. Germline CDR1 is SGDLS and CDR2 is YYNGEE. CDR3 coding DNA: TGTGCCAGCAGCAACTATGAGGGGGCTGATGAAAAACTGTTTTTT. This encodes CASSNYEGADEKLFF.

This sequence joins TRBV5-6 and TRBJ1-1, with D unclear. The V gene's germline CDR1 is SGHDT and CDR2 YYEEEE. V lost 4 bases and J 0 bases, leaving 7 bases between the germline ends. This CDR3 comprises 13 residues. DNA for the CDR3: TGTGCCAGCAGCCCCAGGATGAACACTGAAGCTTTCTTT. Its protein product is CASSPRMNTEAFF.

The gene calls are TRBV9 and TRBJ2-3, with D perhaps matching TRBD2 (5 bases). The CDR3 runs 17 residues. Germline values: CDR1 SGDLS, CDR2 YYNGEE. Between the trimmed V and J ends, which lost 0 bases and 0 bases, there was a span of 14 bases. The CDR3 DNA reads TGTGCCAGCAGCGTAGATCCTAGCAGCACTAGCACAGATACGCAGTATTTT. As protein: CASSVDPSSTSTDTQYF.

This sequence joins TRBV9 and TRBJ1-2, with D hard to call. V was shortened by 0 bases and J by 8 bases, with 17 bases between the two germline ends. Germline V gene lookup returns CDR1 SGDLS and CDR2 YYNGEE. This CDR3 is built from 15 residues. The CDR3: CASSVALGSGYGYTF. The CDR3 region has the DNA TGTGCCAGCAGCGTAGCTCTAGGAAGCGGATACGGCTACACCTTC.

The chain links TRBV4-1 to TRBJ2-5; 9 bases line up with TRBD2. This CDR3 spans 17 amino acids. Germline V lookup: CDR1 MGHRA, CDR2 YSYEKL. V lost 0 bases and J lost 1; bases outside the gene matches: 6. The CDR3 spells CASSQDGLAGLQETQYF. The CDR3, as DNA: TGCGCCAGCAGCCAAGATGGGCTAGCGGGACTCCAAGAGACCCAGTACTTC.

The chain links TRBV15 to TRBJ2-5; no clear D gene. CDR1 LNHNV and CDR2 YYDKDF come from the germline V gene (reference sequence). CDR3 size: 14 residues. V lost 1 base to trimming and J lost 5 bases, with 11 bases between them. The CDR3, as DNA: TGTGCCACCAGCAGAGTCCTCCGCCGGGAGACCCAGTACTTC. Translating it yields CATSRVLRRETQYF.

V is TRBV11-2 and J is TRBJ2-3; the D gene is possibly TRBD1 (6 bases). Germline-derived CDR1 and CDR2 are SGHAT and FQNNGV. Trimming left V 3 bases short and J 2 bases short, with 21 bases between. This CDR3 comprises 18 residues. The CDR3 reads CASSFPPSRGKNTDTQYF. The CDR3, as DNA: TGTGCCAGCAGCTTCCCACCCTCTAGGGGGAAGAACACAGATACGCAGTATTTT.

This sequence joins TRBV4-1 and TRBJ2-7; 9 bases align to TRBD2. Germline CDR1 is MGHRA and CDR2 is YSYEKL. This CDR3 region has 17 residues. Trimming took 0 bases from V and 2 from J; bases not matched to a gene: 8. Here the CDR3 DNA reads TGCGCCAGCAGCCAAGAGGGGGGACTAGCTTTTGCCTACGAGCAGTACTTC. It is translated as CASSQEGGLAFAYEQYF.

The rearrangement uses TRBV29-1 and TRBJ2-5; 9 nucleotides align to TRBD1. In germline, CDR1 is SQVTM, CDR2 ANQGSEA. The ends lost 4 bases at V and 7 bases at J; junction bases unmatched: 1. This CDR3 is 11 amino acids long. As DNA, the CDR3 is TGCAGCGTTGTGGACAGGGGGACCCAGTACTTC. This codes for CSVVDRGTQYF.

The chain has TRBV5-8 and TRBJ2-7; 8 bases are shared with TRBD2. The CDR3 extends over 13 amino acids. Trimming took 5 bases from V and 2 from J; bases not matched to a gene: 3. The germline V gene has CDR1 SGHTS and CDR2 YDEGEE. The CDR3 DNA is TGTGCCAGCAGTTTTAGCGGGGCCTACGAGCAGTACTTC. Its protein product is CASSFSGAYEQYF.

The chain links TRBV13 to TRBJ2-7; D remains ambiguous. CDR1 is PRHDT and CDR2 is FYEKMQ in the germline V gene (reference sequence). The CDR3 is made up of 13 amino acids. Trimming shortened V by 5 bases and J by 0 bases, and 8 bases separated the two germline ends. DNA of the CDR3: TGTGCCAGCAGCCCGAAGAGCTCCTACGAGCAGTACTTC. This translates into CASSPKSSYEQYF.

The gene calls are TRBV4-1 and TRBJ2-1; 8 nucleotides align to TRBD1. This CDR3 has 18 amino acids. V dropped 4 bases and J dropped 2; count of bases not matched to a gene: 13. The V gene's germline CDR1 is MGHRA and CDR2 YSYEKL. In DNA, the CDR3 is TGCGCCAGCAGCCCACAAAAAGGACAGGGCAAGACCTACAATGAGCAGTTCTTC. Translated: CASSPQKGQGKTYNEQFF.